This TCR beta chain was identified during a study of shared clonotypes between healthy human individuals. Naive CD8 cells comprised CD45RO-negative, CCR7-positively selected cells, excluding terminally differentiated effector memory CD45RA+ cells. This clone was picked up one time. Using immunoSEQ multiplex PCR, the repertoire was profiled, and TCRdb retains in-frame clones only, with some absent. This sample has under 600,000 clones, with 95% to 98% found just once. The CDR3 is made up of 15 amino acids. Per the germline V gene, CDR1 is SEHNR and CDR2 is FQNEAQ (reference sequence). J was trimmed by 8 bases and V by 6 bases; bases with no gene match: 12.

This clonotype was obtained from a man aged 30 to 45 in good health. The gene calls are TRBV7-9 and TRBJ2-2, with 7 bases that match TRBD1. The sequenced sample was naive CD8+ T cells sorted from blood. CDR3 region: CASSGDRAQQGELFF. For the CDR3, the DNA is TGTGCCAGCAGTGGAGACAGGGCCCAACAAGGGGAGCTGTTTTTT. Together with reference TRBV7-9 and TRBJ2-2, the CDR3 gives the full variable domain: DTGVSQNPRHKITKRGQNVTFRCDPISEHNRLYWYRQTLGQGPEFLTYFQNEAQLEKSRLLSDRFSAERPKGSFSTLEIQRTEQGDSAMYLCASSGDRAQQGELFFGEGSRLTVL.